This TCR beta chain was observed in a study of blood T cell repertoires in COVID-19 (dated by TCRdb to 2020 to 2022). General notes on the study: The collaborator samples originated in the United States, Italy and Spain and spanned the acute and convalescent phases of COVID-19. The prospective study material was composed of cDNA or gDNA derived from T cells, B-cell-depleted T cells, or PBMCs. Where available, HLA class I and class II types were taken from metadata supplied by the sample provider and were not determined by assay-based typing. The dataset comprised deeply sampled blood TCRbeta repertoires from subjects exposed to, actively infected with, or recovered from COVID-19. The sample metadata nearly always contained a de-identified subject ID, COVID-19 status, age in years and sex. The samples were drawn from two sources: the first 160 participants of the ongoing ImmuneRACE study, and approximately 1,300 subjects contributed by 6 global collaborators. The repertoires were made available in a free public database intended to serve as a resource for research on the immune response to SARS-CoV-2.

The sample holds many counts of this clone. Its antigen specificity is not known. The input lacks base qualities; no much larger clone sits a single base away. After removal of 0 bases from V and 2 bases from J, the junction retains 9 bases not matched to a gene. The germline V gene gives CDR1 as SGDLS and CDR2 as YYNGEE. The CDR3 runs 17 residues from the cysteine to the phenylalanine. Only the CDR3 DNA is retained, 51 bases long and in frame from the first base. TCRbeta CDR3 regions were amplified from genomic DNA using the immunoSEQ Assay, a bias-controlled multiplex PCR. Processing in the source paper ran as follows. The number of nucleated cells in each sample was estimated by amplification of reference gene primers within the assay. To quantify the absolute abundance of each unique TCRbeta CDR3 rearrangement, sequence reads were collapsed and filtered. For each sample, productive Simpson clonality was calculated by taking the square root of Simpson's diversity index across productive rearrangements. Sourced from immuneACCESS, this table was stored by TCRdb with only in-frame sequences that have V and J called. A share of the clones is absent; for the studies checked, an unresolved V gene accounts for under half, and the remainder has no known explanation. That table furnishes V, J and clone size, whereas the DNA furnished D and trimming. This sample is represented by 150,000 to 200,000 clones; roughly 87% of them were singletons. The ten largest clones take up around 3.9% of the sample.

A second Seattle source provided samples from volunteer blood donors who had recovered from COVID-19. Collaborating institutions collected whole blood in K2EDTA tubes following their own protocols. For TCRbeta analysis, collaborators shipped samples as frozen whole blood, isolated PBMCs, or DNA extracted from either of those sample types. The investigation overall reported the following: The quantity of clinical and demographic metadata differed by source and by participant and was supplied without curation.

The chain is assembled from TRBV9 and TRBJ2-7; 9 middle bases align to TRBD2. Sequenced material: peripheral blood. The TCR comes from a woman aged 55-69 years who had recovered from COVID-19. The CDR3 reads as follows: CASSVGGLAGHPYEQYF. At the DNA level, the sequence is TGTGCCAGCAGCGTAGGTGGGCTAGCGGGGCACCCCTACGAGCAGTACTTC.